This T cell receptor (beta chain) was found in a study of post-analysis software for immune sequencing data. Across the study: There were relapsing-remitting, secondary progressive and progressive-relapsing multiple sclerosis among the disease courses included.

A remark on this clonotype: The target antigen is unknown.

Germline CDR1 reads MNHEY; CDR2 reads SMNVEV (reference sequence). The CDR3 length is 15 residues. General study results and limits: TRBV5-6, TRBV5-1 and TRBV20-1 were among 4 or 5 TRBV segments more frequent in patients than controls. When compared against controls, multiple sclerosis patients showed significantly lower normalized Chao1 diversity.

The authors incorporated unique molecular identifiers into the TCR beta cDNA libraries. Between roughly 1 and 10 million T cells gave rise to 450,000 to 650,000 cDNA molecules. TCRdb passed the PCR reads through MiXCR, listing each CDR3 protein once. This table holds hundreds of thousands of distinct CDR3 sequences, roughly 27% found once. The TCR sequence derives from a girl aged 10 to 17 with multiple sclerosis. Sequencing used blood. The genes are TRBV27 and TRBJ2-5; D may be TRBD1 or TRBD2 (5 bases each). The DNA end is more similar to TRBJ2-7, so the J call may be wrong. CDR3 sequence: CASSFSGPTLYEQYF. Here the CDR3 DNA reads TGTGCCAGCAGTTTTTCGGGACCGACCCTCTACGAGCAGTACTTC.